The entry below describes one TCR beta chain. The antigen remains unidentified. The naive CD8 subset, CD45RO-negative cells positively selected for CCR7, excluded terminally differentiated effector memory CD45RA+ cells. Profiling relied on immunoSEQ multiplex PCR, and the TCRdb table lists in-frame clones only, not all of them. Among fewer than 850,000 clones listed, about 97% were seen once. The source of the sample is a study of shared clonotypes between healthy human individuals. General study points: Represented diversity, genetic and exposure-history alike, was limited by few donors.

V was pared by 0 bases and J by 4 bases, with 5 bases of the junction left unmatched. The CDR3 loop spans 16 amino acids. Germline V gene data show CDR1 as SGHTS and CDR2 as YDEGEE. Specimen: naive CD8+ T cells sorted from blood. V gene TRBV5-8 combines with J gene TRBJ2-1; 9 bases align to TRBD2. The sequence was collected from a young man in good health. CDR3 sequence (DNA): TGTGCCAGCAGCTTGGGACTAGCGGTAGGATACAATGAGCAGTTCTTC. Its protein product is CASSLGLAVGYNEQFF.